This T cell receptor beta chain is from a study of cytomegalovirus exposure and HLA in healthy donors (dated by TCRdb to the late 2010s). For the study in its entirety: According to an earlier analysis of several hundred of the donors, about 170 million T cells yielded 117 million unique TCR beta sequences and 276 Gb of sequence data. An early release that covered fewer than 750 HLA-typed donors contained approximately 300 gigabases of sequencing data and 75 million to 100 million unique TCR sequences. Among the roughly 400 genotyped donors, 81% belonged to the genetic ancestry cluster associated with self-reported Caucasian donors. The study aimed to test whether signatures of past pathogen exposure could be identified by cataloging public T cell receptors. Using immunosequencing, the study profiled T cell repertoires from fewer than 700 subjects and related those repertoires to cytomegalovirus serostatus. Along with the approximately 650-subject first cohort, a separate validation cohort of over 90 different subjects was used. To predict cytomegalovirus infection status, the study combined high-throughput TCR immunosequencing, statistical association of individual TCRs with disease status, and machine learning. In a later analysis, previously published TCR beta repertoires from 600 to 850 donors were re-analyzed and high-resolution HLA genotyping was added so that TCR occurrence patterns could be studied. Rather than using new phenotypic data, the later analysis identified candidate immune exposures from TCR beta sequences and from how often those sequences occurred across donors. An earlier analysis of some 600 of the donors applied high-throughput TCR beta sequencing to assess whether each TCR beta V gene segment acted as functional or pseudogenic. Donor age, sex, ethnicity and CMV serostatus were compiled together with the repertoire data. A later genetic analysis took genome-wide SNP genotypes for about three fifths of the roughly 670 donors and used that subset as a discovery cohort. Every discovery cohort repertoire had been produced on one sequencing platform. HLA typing covered class I and class II loci at four-digit resolution. Typing coverage differed by locus: A, B, C, DRB1 and DQB1 were typed in roughly 629-640 donors, DQA1 in about 500, DPA1 in roughly 590, and DPB1 in around 490. Roughly 5 DR-DQ haplotypes were treated as single units for association and clustering because of strong linkage in the cohort. Among about 370 genotyped donors of the cohort, an average of around 220,000 unique TCR beta nucleotide sequences was sequenced per donor, of which roughly 17% were non-productive.

The cohort was made up of hundreds of healthy bone marrow donors. All cohort members were sampled while nominally healthy, although unrecorded immune exposures were likely present. The donor was CMV seronegative and belonged to the group of several hundred seronegative cohort members. Each donor provided a peripheral blood sample, and peripheral blood mononuclear cells were used for TCR beta sequencing. The Qiagen DNeasy Blood Extraction Kit was used to extract genomic DNA from the blood cell samples. The CDR3 sequence holds 10 residues, the cysteine and phenylalanine included. Only CDR3 DNA remains: 30 bases, in frame from the first base. From a lookup of the germline V gene (reference sequence), CDR1 and CDR2 are GTSNPN and SVGIG. A distance of 8 bases separates the germline ends of V and J, which lose 3 bases and 9 bases respectively. The method behind the library was the immunoSEQ multiplex PCR assay. For the multiplex PCR, a mixture combining 60 forward primers for TCR Vbeta segments and 13 reverse primers for TCR Jbeta segments was used. The CDR3 region of rearranged TCR beta genes was amplified from genomic DNA by a multiplex PCR assay. On the Illumina HiSeq System, the amplified TCR beta libraries were sequenced as 87-base-pair reads. Per the authors' processing: Across the roughly 640 repertoires, a later analysis counted tens of millions of unique TCR beta chains, some 11 million of which were shared by at least two donors. Raw reads were error-corrected and collapsed into unique sequences with a nearest-neighbor algorithm that merged closely related sequences to remove PCR and sequencing errors. V, D and J gene segments were assigned by aligning CDR3 sequences to IMGT reference sequences. For a sequence to be retained, a match of at least six nucleotides was required to both a V gene segment and a J gene segment. A rearrangement counted as productive if the CDR3 had no stop codons and remained in frame with V and J, and every other rearrangement counted as non-productive. Following IMGT convention, CDR3 was defined as the stretch from the second conserved V-encoded cysteine up to the conserved J-encoded phenylalanine. The earlier analysis of 550 to 650 of the donors excluded any sequence lacking an unambiguous match to a single V gene segment. In an earlier analysis of 587 of the donors, a V segment was called functional when productive rearrangements were above 56.7%, and segregating when the standard deviation between donors exceeded 5%. A statistical classification framework was developed to diagnose cytomegalovirus status using the catalog of TCR beta chain sequences. A later analysis assigned V and J genes by comparing TCR nucleotide sequences with IMGT/GENE-DB human TR gene sequences. Using the TCRdist pipeline, a later analysis assigned CDR3 sequences along with most-parsimonious VDJ recombination scenarios. A later analysis defined each TCR beta chain by its CDR3 amino acid sequence plus V-gene family, and excluded reads lacking a unique V-gene family. A later analysis removed over 500 highly shared, low-generation-probability nucleotide sequences to deal with suspected cross-contamination and a sequencing artifact. For each public chain, a later analysis derived a clonal expansion index from normalized ranks of inferred template counts within each repertoire. In a later analysis, generation probabilities were computed with a VDJ recombination model fitted to out-of-frame rearrangements, and the resulting probabilities were checked against IGoR. Hypergeometric tests were used in a later analysis to score TCR-TCR, TCR-HLA and TCR-CMV co-occurrence, with a repertoire-size bias correction applied to the TCR pairs. In a later analysis, false discovery rates were estimated by permuting HLA or CMV assignments 20 times. In a later analysis, co-occurring TCRs were grouped using DBSCAN, and TCRdist sequence similarity was added for clustering within HLA-allele-positive subsets. For co-occurrence clustering, repertoires with fewer than 30,000 or more than 120,000 public chains were excluded, along with several repertoires with anomalous nucleotide sharing. Entries here come from immuneACCESS through TCRdb and include only in-frame sequences with V and J called. Some clones fail to appear in such tables; in the studies checked, an unresolved V gene covers under half of the shortfall, and the cause of the remainder is unknown. V, J and clone size reflect that table, while D and trimming were determined from the DNA. This sample's table lists some 130,000 clones. About 1.8% of the sample belongs to the ten largest clones.

Worth noting for this clone: It lacks a known antigen.

What the study reported, not specific to this receptor: In a later genetic analysis, fewer N-insertions in productive TCRs were reported among donors in an Asian-associated ancestry cluster than the roughly 700-donor mean. Some IMGT-functional V segments, including TRBV6-2 and TRBV6-3, could not be distinguished by the 87-base-pair reads and were therefore excluded. This cohort had only TCR beta chains sequenced, and the lack of alpha or paired-chain data limited which features could be detected. In a later analysis, most CMV-associated TCR beta chains were found to appear HLA-restricted, with HLA associations seemingly driven largely by CMV exposure. In a later analysis, the rate of TCR association differed among HLA loci, with DRB1 alleles having the most associated TCRs and HLA-C alleles having the fewest. In an earlier analysis of under 600 of the donors, most TCR beta V segments were observed in productive rearrangements about 87% or about 30% of the time, broadly matching IMGT annotations. Because counts were too low, seventeen rarely observed V segments, including chromosome 9 orphons, were left out of the earlier analysis of some 640 of the donors. Specific HLA alleles were associated with some 15,000 TCR beta sequences at a false discovery rate of 0.05 in a later analysis. Because HLA typing was unavailable for some donors at each locus, only the typed subset was used in association tests. Several of the top co-occurrence clusters appeared to be linked to parvovirus B19, influenza, CMV and Epstein-Barr virus, according to a later analysis. It was suggested by the authors that the approach could potentially be generalized to other disease states and immunological phenotypes. The study gave a list of 150 to 200 TCR beta chains associated with cytomegalovirus. A further reported finding was that TCR beta sequences accurately predicted the HLA-A and HLA-B alleles for most subjects in the first cohort. The classifier was reported to diagnose cytomegalovirus status with high specificity and sensitivity in both the original cohort and the validation cohort. Immune exposure information for the cohort was limited to CMV serostatus. Correlated functional status among segregating V segments might be attributable to linkage disequilibrium, but an unknown experimental factor could not be ruled out. In vitro tests confirmed that a few of the cytomegalovirus-associated TCR beta chains recognize cytomegalovirus antigens. In a later analysis, HLA-associated TCR beta chains were found to be more clonally expanded and to have lower generation probabilities than equally common non-associated chains. A later genetic analysis associated a missense DCLRE1C variant with V-gene and J-gene trimming of TCR beta chains, and an independent cohort replicated the association. Assigning TCR associations to individual alleles was difficult when HLA alleles, especially DR and DQ, strongly co-occurred. While some public TCRs were present in many individuals, most TCR sequences turned up only very rarely across donors. Presence/absence analyses assumed roughly uniform sequencing depth across donors, an assumption that may not hold. A cluster of highly shared sequence variants was judged likely to represent a technical artifact of the sequencing pipeline.

The chain joins TRBV30 to TRBJ1-1, with TRBD1 tentatively as D gene (5 bases match). The sequenced material came from PBMCs. This sequence originates from a man between 18 and 35 years old in good health and CMV-seronegative. The DNA sequence follows: TGTGCCTGGAGGCAGGGAAAAGCTTTCTTT. This translates into CAWRQGKAFF. The entire variable domain, with the stretches around the CDR3 drawn from the reference TRBV30 and TRBJ1-1 proteins, is SQTIHQWPATLVQPVGSPLSLECTVEGTSNPNLYWYRQAAGRGLQLLFYSVGIGQISSEVPQNLSASRPQDRQFILSSKKLLLSDSGFYLCAWRQGKAFFGQGTRLTVV.